The rows below give T cell receptor beta chains drawn from one sample of a study of shared clonotypes between healthy human individuals. Method: immunoSEQ multiplex PCR; TCRdb's copy keeps in-frame clones and lacks some. Of around 1.9 million clones in the sample, about 94% were seen once. The sequencing sample was made of naive CD8+ T cells from PBMCs. The receptor set was obtained from a man between 18 and 29 years old in good health. Some clones in this sample may be carry-over from other donors' samples. The CDR3 runs from the conserved cysteine through the conserved F or W. Each record gives: J gene, D gene, clone size, V gene, CDR3 DNA, CDR3 protein. D genes are given only for firm matches. The listing skips clone size in some rows; elsewhere it reads once, few, many or a size class.

J: TRBJ2-3
D: NA
size: NA
V: TRBV28
DNA: TGTGCCAGCAGTCACGGACTTGCCGGGTCGGGAGATACGCAGTATTTT
CDR3: CASSHGLAGSGDTQYF

J: TRBJ2-2
D: TRBD2
size: NA
V: TRBV7-2
DNA: TGTGCCAGCAGCGACATGACTAGCGGGCCGTACACCGGGGAGCTGTTTTTT
CDR3: CASSDMTSGPYTGELFF

J: TRBJ2-7
D: NA
size: NA
V: TRBV7-2
DNA: TGTGCCAGCAGCCCACCTTCGGGGAGAGGATACGAGCAGTACTTC
CDR3: CASSPPSGRGYEQYF

J: TRBJ2-2
D: NA
size: NA
V: TRBV27
DNA: TGTGCCAGCAGTTCCCAGGGATCGAACACCGGGGAGCTGTTTTTT
CDR3: CASSSQGSNTGELFF

J: TRBJ1-3
D: NA
size: NA
V: TRBV29-1
DNA: TGCAGCGTTGAGGGCAGCTCTGGAAACACCATATATTTT
CDR3: CSVEGSSGNTIYF

J: TRBJ2-1
D: NA
size: NA
V: TRBV11-2
DNA: TGTGCCAGCAGCTTAGGGCGGGGGCCAGACTTGCTGCGCGAGCAGTTCTTC
CDR3: CASSLGRGPDLLREQFF

J: TRBJ1-2
D: NA
size: NA
V: TRBV9
DNA: TGTGCCAGCAGCGTAAGAGATTTCTATGGCTACACCTTC
CDR3: CASSVRDFYGYTF

J: TRBJ2-1
D: TRBD2
size: NA
V: TRBV19
DNA: TGTGCCAGTAGTATCGGGACTAGCGGGAGCTACAATGAGCAGTTCTTC
CDR3: CASSIGTSGSYNEQFF

J: TRBJ2-7
D: NA
size: NA
V: TRBV7-9
DNA: TGTGCCATCCAGCCACTTTCCTACGAGCAGTACTTC
CDR3: CAIQPLSYEQYF

J: TRBJ2-4
D: NA
size: NA
V: TRBV23-1
DNA: TGCGCCAGCCCTTCGGGTACGGCCATTCAGTACTTC
CDR3: CASPSGTAIQYF

J: TRBJ2-1
D: NA
size: NA
V: TRBV7-9
DNA: TGTGCCAGCAGCGGGGTGAAGTGGGATGAGCAGTTCTTC
CDR3: CASSGVKWDEQFF

J: TRBJ2-3
D: NA
size: NA
V: TRBV29-1
DNA: TGCAGCGTTGAATTTCGTGTCGGGAGTAGGACAGATACGCAGTATTTT
CDR3: CSVEFRVGSRTDTQYF

J: TRBJ2-7
D: TRBD2
size: NA
V: TRBV7-6
DNA: TGTGCCAGCAGCTTAGTGGGGGGAGGGGAGCAGTACTTC
CDR3: CASSLVGGGEQYF

J: TRBJ2-7
D: NA
size: once
V: TRBV18
DNA: TGTGCCAGCTCACCATACCCGTCATACGAGCAGTACTTC
CDR3: CASSPYPSYEQYF

J: TRBJ1-5
D: NA
size: NA
V: TRBV30
DNA: TGTGCCTGGAGTGACCGACAGCCCAATCAGCCCCAGCATTTT
CDR3: CAWSDRQPNQPQHF

J: TRBJ1-1
D: NA
size: NA
V: TRBV10-3
DNA: TGTGCCATCAGTGAGTCTGTTTATGGGGATCGTGCTTTCTTT
CDR3: CAISESVYGDRAFF

J: TRBJ1-3
D: NA
size: NA
V: TRBV19
DNA: TGTGCCAGTATACAACCGGGCTCGGGCTCGGGAAACACCATATATTTT
CDR3: CASIQPGSGSGNTIYF

J: TRBJ2-5
D: TRBD2
size: NA
V: TRBV27
DNA: TGTGCCAGCACCCCTCTAGCGGGAACCCGAGAGACCCAGTACTTC
CDR3: CASTPLAGTRETQYF

J: TRBJ2-1
D: TRBD1
size: NA
V: TRBV9
DNA: TGTGCCAGCAGCCCTTGGACAGGGGGTTACAATGAGCAGTTCTTC
CDR3: CASSPWTGGYNEQFF

J: TRBJ2-7
D: NA
size: NA
V: TRBV28
DNA: TGTGCCAGCAGTAACCCCCCGGGGCTCAACGAGCAGTACTTC
CDR3: CASSNPPGLNEQYF

J: TRBJ1-1
D: NA
size: NA
V: TRBV9
DNA: TGTGCCAGCAGCGTAGCTACAGGGAACACTGAAGCTTTCTTT
CDR3: CASSVATGNTEAFF

J: TRBJ1-4
D: NA
size: NA
V: TRBV6-5
DNA: TGTGCCAGCAGTTCCGACTGGACCCTGAGGGAAAAACTGTTTTTT
CDR3: CASSSDWTLREKLFF

J: TRBJ1-3
D: NA
size: NA
V: TRBV6-5
DNA: TGTGCCAGCACTGGGCAGATCTCTGGAAACACCATATATTTT
CDR3: CASTGQISGNTIYF

J: TRBJ2-2
D: TRBD2
size: NA
V: TRBV9
DNA: TGTGCCAGCAGCGTAGTTAGCGGGGCGAACACCGGGGAGCTGTTTTTT
CDR3: CASSVVSGANTGELFF

J: TRBJ1-2
D: NA
size: NA
V: TRBV5-4
DNA: TGTGCCAGCAGCTTTAACGGGGGTTGGGGCTACACCTTC
CDR3: CASSFNGGWGYTF

J: TRBJ2-7
D: TRBD2
size: NA
V: TRBV9
DNA: TGTGCCAGCAGCGCCGGGACTAGCGTCTACGAGCAGTACTTC
CDR3: CASSAGTSVYEQYF

J: TRBJ2-7
D: NA
size: few
V: TRBV27
DNA: TGTGCCAGCAGCGCCATTCACGAGCAGTACTTC
CDR3: CASSAIHEQYF

J: TRBJ1-1
D: NA
size: NA
V: TRBV9
DNA: TGTGCCAGCAGCGCCCGCGGGGGAACGAACACTGAAGCTTTCTTT
CDR3: CASSARGGTNTEAFF

J: TRBJ2-3
D: NA
size: NA
V: TRBV15
DNA: TGTGCCACCAGCATCACTAGTGGAGATACGCAGTATTTT
CDR3: CATSITSGDTQYF

J: TRBJ1-1
D: TRBD1
size: once
V: TRBV28
DNA: TGTGCCAGCAGCCGGGACAGGGGGCTCATGAACACTGAAGCTTTCTTT
CDR3: CASSRDRGLMNTEAFF

J: TRBJ1-2
D: NA
size: NA
V: TRBV28
DNA: TGTGCCAGCAGTTTATCGCCAGGTACCAACTATGGCTACACCTTC
CDR3: CASSLSPGTNYGYTF

J: TRBJ2-5
D: TRBD2
size: NA
V: TRBV7-2
DNA: TGTGCCAGCAGCTCTCCACTAGCGCCTCAAGAGACCCAGTACTTC
CDR3: CASSSPLAPQETQYF

J: TRBJ2-1
D: NA
size: NA
V: TRBV9
DNA: TGTGCCAGCAGCGTAGAAGGGGGTCCCTACAATGAGCAGTTCTTC
CDR3: CASSVEGGPYNEQFF

J: TRBJ2-3
D: NA
size: NA
V: TRBV9
DNA: TGTGCCAGCAGCGTAGGGACAGTTCGAGATACGCAGTATTTT
CDR3: CASSVGTVRDTQYF

J: TRBJ2-7
D: TRBD2
size: NA
V: TRBV5-1
DNA: TGCGCCAGCAGCTTCCAGCGGGAGGGCCCCGAGCAGTACTTC
CDR3: CASSFQREGPEQYF

J: TRBJ2-7
D: TRBD2
size: NA
V: TRBV19
DNA: TGTGCCAGTAGTATGACTAGCGGGCTCTACGAGCAGTACTTC
CDR3: CASSMTSGLYEQYF

J: TRBJ2-2
D: NA
size: NA
V: TRBV6-5
DNA: TGTGCCAGCAAAGGTCCGTGGAACACCGGGGAGCTGTTTTTT
CDR3: CASKGPWNTGELFF

J: TRBJ2-1
D: TRBD2
size: NA
V: TRBV6-1
DNA: TGTGCCAGCAGTGTAACTAGCGGAGCCTTTTACAATGAGCAGTTCTTC
CDR3: CASSVTSGAFYNEQFF

J: TRBJ2-2
D: TRBD2
size: NA
V: TRBV9
DNA: TGTGCCAGCAGCCCGGGACTAGCGGAATACACCGGGGAGCTGTTTTTT
CDR3: CASSPGLAEYTGELFF

J: TRBJ2-7
D: TRBD2
size: NA
V: TRBV5-1
DNA: TGCGCCAGCAGCGGGGGACTAGCGGGCGGCTCCTACGAGCAGTACTTC
CDR3: CASSGGLAGGSYEQYF

J: TRBJ2-7
D: TRBD2
size: few
V: TRBV9
DNA: TGTGCCAGCAGCGTAGCTGCGGGGGACTACGAGCAGTACTTC
CDR3: CASSVAAGDYEQYF

J: TRBJ1-5
D: NA
size: few
V: TRBV27
DNA: TGTGCCAGCAGTAGGGGATCTCAGCCCCAGCATTTT
CDR3: CASSRGSQPQHF

J: TRBJ2-7
D: NA
size: NA
V: TRBV18
DNA: TGTGCCAGCTCACCACCGGCTGTTAGACTTCCTTACGAGCAGTACTTC
CDR3: CASSPPAVRLPYEQYF

J: TRBJ2-1
D: TRBD2
size: NA
V: TRBV27
DNA: TGTGCCAGCAGTTCACCCGGGGTAGCGGGAGGAATGAGGTACAATGAGCAGTTCTTC
CDR3: CASSSPGVAGGMRYNEQFF

J: TRBJ2-7
D: NA
size: NA
V: TRBV7-8
DNA: TGTGCCAGCAGCTTAGGCTCACTCTCCTACGAGCAGTACTTC
CDR3: CASSLGSLSYEQYF

J: TRBJ2-1
D: TRBD1
size: NA
V: TRBV7-9
DNA: TGTGCCAGCAGCCCCCCAGACAGGGCTCCCTACAATGAGCAGTTCTTC
CDR3: CASSPPDRAPYNEQFF

J: TRBJ2-5
D: NA
size: NA
V: TRBV7-9
DNA: TGTGCCAGCAGCCCGGGACACATAACGGGGGAGACCCAGTACTTC
CDR3: CASSPGHITGETQYF

J: TRBJ2-1
D: NA
size: NA
V: TRBV4-1
DNA: TGCGCCAGCAGCCAATGGGGGGACCCCGAGCAGTTCTTC
CDR3: CASSQWGDPEQFF

J: TRBJ2-7
D: NA
size: NA
V: TRBV15
DNA: TGTGCCACCAGCATCACGCAGGACTACGAGCAGTACTTC
CDR3: CATSITQDYEQYF

J: TRBJ1-5
D: NA
size: few
V: TRBV7-9
DNA: TGTGCCAGCAGCTTAGAGGGACACCGCTACAATCAGCCCCAGCATTTT
CDR3: CASSLEGHRYNQPQHF

J: TRBJ2-5
D: NA
size: NA
V: TRBV16
DNA: TGTGCCAGCAGCCAATTAGGGGCCGGCGGGGAGACCCAGTACTTC
CDR3: CASSQLGAGGETQYF

J: TRBJ2-7
D: NA
size: NA
V: TRBV6-1
DNA: TGTGCCGCGGGGTTTAGCTCCTACGAGCAGTACTTC
CDR3: CAAGFSSYEQYF

J: TRBJ1-5
D: NA
size: NA
V: TRBV10-3
DNA: TGTGCCATCAGCGACCGGGACCCCAATCAGCCCCAGCATTTT
CDR3: CAISDRDPNQPQHF